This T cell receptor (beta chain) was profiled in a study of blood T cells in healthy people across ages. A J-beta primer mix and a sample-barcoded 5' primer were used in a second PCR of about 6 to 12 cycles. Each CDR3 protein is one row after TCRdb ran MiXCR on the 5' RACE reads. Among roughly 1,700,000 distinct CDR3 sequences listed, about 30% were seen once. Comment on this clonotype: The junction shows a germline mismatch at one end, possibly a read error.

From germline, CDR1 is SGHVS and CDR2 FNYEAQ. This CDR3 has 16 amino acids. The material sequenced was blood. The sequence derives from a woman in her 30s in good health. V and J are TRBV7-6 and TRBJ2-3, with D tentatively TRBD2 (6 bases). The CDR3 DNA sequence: TGTGCCAGCAGCGAAGGCAGCGGGTATGGCACAGATACGCAGGATTTT. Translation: CASSEGSGYGTDTQDF.